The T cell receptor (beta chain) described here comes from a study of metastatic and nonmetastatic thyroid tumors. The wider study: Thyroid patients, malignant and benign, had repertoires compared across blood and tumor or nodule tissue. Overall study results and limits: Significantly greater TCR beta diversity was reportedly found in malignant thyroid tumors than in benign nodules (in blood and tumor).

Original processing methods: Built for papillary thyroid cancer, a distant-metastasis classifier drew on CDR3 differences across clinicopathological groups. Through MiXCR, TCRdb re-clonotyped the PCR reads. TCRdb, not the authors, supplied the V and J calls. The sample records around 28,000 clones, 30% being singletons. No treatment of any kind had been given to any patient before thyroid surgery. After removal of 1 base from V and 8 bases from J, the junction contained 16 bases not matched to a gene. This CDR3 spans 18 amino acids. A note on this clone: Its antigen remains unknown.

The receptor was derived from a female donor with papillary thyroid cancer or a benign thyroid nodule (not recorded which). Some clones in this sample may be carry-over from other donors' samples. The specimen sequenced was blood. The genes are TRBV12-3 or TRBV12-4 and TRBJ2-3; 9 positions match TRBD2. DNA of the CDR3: TGTGCCAGCAGTTTAGAGGAAGGCGGTAGCGGGAGTCGGGGTACGCAGTATTTT. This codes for CASSLEEGGSGSRGTQYF.